One sample yielded the 6 T cell receptor beta chains listed below, sequenced in a study of blood T cell repertoires in COVID-19. Measured with immunoSEQ multiplex PCR; TCRdb has only the in-frame clones, and not every one. Counted here are 97,000 or so clones, 90% occurring once; the ten biggest clones make up about 5%. The source material was peripheral blood. These TCRs come from a man aged 45 to 65 with acute or convalescent COVID-19.

This chain uses TRBV6-5 with TRBJ2-5; 7 bases fit TRBD1. Trimming cost V 5 bases and J 3 bases; bases outside gene matches: 6. Germline-derived CDR1 and CDR2 are MNHEY and SVGAGI. The length of the CDR3 is 14 residues. CDR3 nucleotide sequence: TGTGCCAGCAGTCCGGCCGGGACAGAAGAGACCCAGTACTTC. This codes for CASSPAGTEETQYF.

This rearrangement joins TRBV9 to TRBJ2-3; 12 bases match TRBD2. V was clipped by 3 bases and J by 0 bases; unmatched bases: 5. Germline V gene data show CDR1 as SGDLS and CDR2 as YYNGEE. The CDR3 runs to 17 residues. The CDR3 reads CASSETSGRRSTDTQYF. CDR3 nucleotides: TGTGCCAGCAGCGAGACTAGCGGGAGAAGAAGCACAGATACGCAGTATTTT. Based on the CDR3 plus reference TRBV9 and TRBJ2-3, the full variable domain is DSGVTQTPKHLITATGQRVTLRCSPRSGDLSVYWYQQSLDQGLQFLIQYYNGEERAKGNILERFSAQQFPDLHSELNLSSLELGDSALYFCASSETSGRRSTDTQYFGPGTRLTVL.

There are a few counts of this clone. This chain connects TRBV5-1 to TRBJ2-3; unclear D gene. Germline V gives CDR1 SGHRS, CDR2 YFSETQ. The CDR3 is made up of 14 amino acids. With 0 bases removed from V and 0 bases from J, the gap between germline ends came to 5 bases. The CDR3, as DNA: TGCGCCAGCAGCTTGGGGAGTAGCACAGATACGCAGTATTTT. Residues: CASSLGSSTDTQYF.

The chain carries TRBV19 and TRBJ2-1; tentative D call: TRBD2 (6 bases). Trimming pared 7 bases from V and 6 bases from J, leaving 13 bases between. Germline V gives CDR1 LNHDA, CDR2 SQIVND (reference sequence). The CDR3 sequence is 13 residues long. The CDR3 DNA reads TGTGCCAGTAACCGACGCGGGATCAATGAGCAGTTCTTC. This sequence encodes CASNRRGINEQFF.

This rearrangement joins TRBV5-1 to TRBJ2-3, with D unresolved. Trimming pared 5 bases from V and 0 bases from J, leaving 10 bases between. The V gene's germline CDR1 is SGHRS and CDR2 YFSETQ. This CDR3 spans 14 amino acids. The CDR3 reads CASRPETSTDTQYF. CDR3 nucleotides: TGCGCCAGCAGGCCGGAGACTAGCACAGATACGCAGTATTTT.

V is TRBV6-5 and J is TRBJ2-7; the match to TRBD1 covers 12 bases. The CDR3 sequence is 15 residues long. With V trimmed by 6 bases and J by 1 base, 4 bases remained unmatched. Germline V gene lookup returns CDR1 MNHEY and CDR2 SVGAGI. The CDR3 bases are TGTGCCAGCAGGGAGGGACAGGGGGCTTCCTACGAGCAGTACTTC. Encoded protein: CASREGQGASYEQYF.